The clone carrying this T cell receptor beta chain was seen a few times. Profiled with immunoSEQ multiplex PCR; TCRdb holds only in-frame clones, not every one. The sample records approximately 10,000 clones, approximately 81% being singletons. This entry comes from a study of PD-1 blockade in classical Hodgkin lymphoma. Germline V lookup: CDR1 SGHVS, CDR2 FNYEAQ. The trim removed 5 bases at V and 5 bases at J, leaving 14 bases unmatched. The CDR3 covers 16 residues. The time point: cycle 4 day 1 (C4D1), after more than five weeks of nivolumab. Patients all relapsed after autologous stem cell transplantation, and there was variation in brentuximab vedotin exposure. Magnetic depletion of non-target cells from thawed PBMCs yielded purified CD8+ T cells. Nivolumab was given intravenously to patients at 3 mg/kg every 2 weeks.

The receptor was isolated from a human donor with classical Hodgkin lymphoma. The donor label of this sample is uncertain. Sequenced material: CD8+ T cells from blood, taken before the fourth cycle of nivolumab. J is TRBJ2-7 and V is TRBV7-6; 8 nucleotides match TRBD2. Here the CDR3 reads CASSPVGGEGLNEQYF. In DNA, the CDR3 is TGTGCCAGCAGCCCAGTCGGGGGGGAGGGCCTAAACGAGCAGTACTTC. Full variable domain (rest looked up from reference TRBV7-6 and TRBJ2-7): GAGVSQSPRYKVTKRGQDVALRCDPISGHVSLYWYRQALGQGPEFLTYFNYEAQQDKSGLPNDRFSAERPEGSISTLTIQRTEQRDSAMYRCASSPVGGEGLNEQYFGPGTRLTVT.